This T cell receptor (beta chain) was captured in a study of T-cell reconstitution after alpha-beta-depleted transplantation in children (dated by TCRdb to the mid-2010s). With respect to the entire study: Using TCR repertoire profiling, the study followed T-cell immune reconstitution in a quantitative way in children after TCRalphabeta/CD19-depleted allogeneic hematopoietic cell transplantation. What the work shows at the level of the full study, not this receptor alone: Hyperexpanded clone frequencies declined over subsequent months; after one year, T-cell counts and TCRbeta diversity were mostly attributed to newly produced T cells. In some patients, high TCRbeta diversity at day 60 was attributed to recipient T cells and intrathymic progenitors that had survived conditioning. The apparently early recovery of alphabetaT-cell counts about two months after transplant reportedly depended on only several hundred rapidly expanded clones that came from non-depleted graft cells.

Libraries were made using PCR. TCRdb shows the sequencer as Illumina HiSeq 2500. To normalize quantification of the TCRbeta repertoire, the TCR libraries were built with molecular barcoding that relied on unique molecular identifiers. TCRdb reran the public reads through fastp at Q25 and MiXCR, keeping productive beta chains. Each record represents a unique CDR3 protein, reported with the most common genes and DNA among its rows. In this sample the table shows a few hundred thousand distinct CDR3 sequences, approximately 30% of which occur a single time. The top ten hold 36% of the sample. The CDR3 numbers 18 residues from cysteine through phenylalanine. Only CDR3 DNA is held: 54 bases, read in frame from base 1. After removal of 5 bases from V and 5 bases from J, the junction retains 9 bases not matched to a gene. From the germline V gene, CDR1 is KGHDR and CDR2 is SFDVKD. This clonotype was picked up one time. What this receptor recognizes is not known. Per-base quality was not reported, and no clone a single base away is much larger than it.

The intended sense of this specimen's treatment or condition label: allogeneic hematopoietic cell transplantation with graft depleted of TCRalphabeta T cells and CD19 B cells. The children who served as transplant recipients had been given grafts of TCRalphabeta/CD19-depleted allogeneic hematopoietic cells. The sequenced sample was PBMCs, obtained before TCRalphabeta/CD19-depleted stem cell transplant. The chain links TRBV24-1 with TRBJ2-2, with TRBD2 identical over 14 junction bases. The clonotype comes from a boy under two years old with Wiskott-Aldrich syndrome, due to receive a stem cell transplant. The sequence in DNA is TGTGCCACCAGTGGCGTGGGACTAGCGGGAGTTGGGACCGGGGAGCTGTTTTTT. Its product reads: CATSGVGLAGVGTGELFF.